This T cell receptor beta chain was sequenced in a study of Tregs in tolerant kidney transplant recipients. Study results and caveats: The most relevant donor-specific Treg TCRbeta repertoire apparently came from expansion with activated donor B cells. This study did not directly address biological reproducibility.

Using immunoSEQ multiplex PCR, the repertoire was profiled, and TCRdb retains in-frame clones only, with some absent. The table has about 83,000 clones, around 98% seen once. V trimming: 0 bases; J trimming: 2 bases; junction bases outside the gene matches: 2. The germline V gene encodes CDR1 SGHRS and CDR2 YFSETQ. The CDR3 totals 15 residues. About this clone itself: Its antigen remains unidentified.

The sequencing here drew on CD4+ T cells from blood, taken before the transplant. This receptor was identified in a human donor who received a combined kidney and bone marrow transplant. This chain connects TRBV5-1 to TRBJ2-1; TRBD2 matches 7 bases. The CDR3 here is CASSLGLATYNEQFF. The CDR3 DNA reads TGCGCCAGCAGCTTGGGACTAGCAACCTACAATGAGCAGTTCTTC.